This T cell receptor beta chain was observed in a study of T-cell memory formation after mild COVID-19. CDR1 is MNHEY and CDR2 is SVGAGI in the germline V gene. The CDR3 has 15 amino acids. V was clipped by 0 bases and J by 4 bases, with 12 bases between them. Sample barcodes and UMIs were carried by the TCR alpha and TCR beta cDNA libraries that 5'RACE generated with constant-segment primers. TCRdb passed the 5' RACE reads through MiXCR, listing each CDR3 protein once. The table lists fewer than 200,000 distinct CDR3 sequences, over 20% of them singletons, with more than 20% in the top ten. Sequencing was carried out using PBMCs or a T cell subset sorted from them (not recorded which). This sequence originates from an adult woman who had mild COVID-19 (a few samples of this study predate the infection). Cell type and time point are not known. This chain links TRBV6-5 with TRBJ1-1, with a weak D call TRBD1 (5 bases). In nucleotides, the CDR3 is TGTGCCAGCAGTTACTCGAGCGGGAGGGGCACTGAAGCTTTCTTT. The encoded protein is CASSYSSGRGTEAFF.